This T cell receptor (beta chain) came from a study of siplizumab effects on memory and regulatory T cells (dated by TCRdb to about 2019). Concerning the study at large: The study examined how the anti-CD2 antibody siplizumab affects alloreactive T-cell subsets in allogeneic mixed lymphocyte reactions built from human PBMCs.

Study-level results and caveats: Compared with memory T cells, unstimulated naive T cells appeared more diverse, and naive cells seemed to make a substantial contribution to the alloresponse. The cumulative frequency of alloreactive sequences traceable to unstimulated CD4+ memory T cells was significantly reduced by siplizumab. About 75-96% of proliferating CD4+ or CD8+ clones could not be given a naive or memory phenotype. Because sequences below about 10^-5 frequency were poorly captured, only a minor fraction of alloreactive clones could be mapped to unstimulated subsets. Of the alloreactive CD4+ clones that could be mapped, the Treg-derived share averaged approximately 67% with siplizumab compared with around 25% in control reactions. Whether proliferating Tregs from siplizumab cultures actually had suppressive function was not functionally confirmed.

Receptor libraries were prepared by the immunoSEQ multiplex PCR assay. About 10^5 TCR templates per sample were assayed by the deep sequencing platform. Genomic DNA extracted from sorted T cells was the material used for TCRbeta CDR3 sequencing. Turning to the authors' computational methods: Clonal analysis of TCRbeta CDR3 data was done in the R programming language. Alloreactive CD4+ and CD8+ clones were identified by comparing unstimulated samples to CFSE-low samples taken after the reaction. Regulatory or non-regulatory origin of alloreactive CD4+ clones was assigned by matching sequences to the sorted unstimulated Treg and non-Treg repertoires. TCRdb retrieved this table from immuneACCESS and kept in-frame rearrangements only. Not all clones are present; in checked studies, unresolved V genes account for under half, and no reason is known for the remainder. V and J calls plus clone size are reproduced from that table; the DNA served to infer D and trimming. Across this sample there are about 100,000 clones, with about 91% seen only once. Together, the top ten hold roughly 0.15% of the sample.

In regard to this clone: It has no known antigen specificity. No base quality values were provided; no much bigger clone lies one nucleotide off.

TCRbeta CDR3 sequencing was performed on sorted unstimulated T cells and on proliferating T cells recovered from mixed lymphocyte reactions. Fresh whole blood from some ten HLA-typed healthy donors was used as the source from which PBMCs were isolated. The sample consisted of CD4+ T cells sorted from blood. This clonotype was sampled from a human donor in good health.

CDR3 protein: CASSLTGTWNTGELFF. In nucleotide form, the sequence is TGTGCCAGCAGCTTAACCGGGACTTGGAACACCGGGGAGCTGTTTTTT. The sequence joins TRBV7-3 to TRBJ2-2; TRBD2 is perhaps the D gene, given 6 matching bases. Taken from cysteine to phenylalanine, the CDR3 has 16 residues. The read is trimmed to its CDR3 DNA, 48 bases read in frame from base 1. Based on the germline V gene, the CDR1 and CDR2 sequences are SGHTA and FQGTGA. Cut back by 0 bases and 1 base, the V and J ends lie 9 bases apart.